The present TCR beta chain was sequenced within a study of CD8 T cells in ankylosing spondylitis. The TCR beta libraries were generated through quantitative 5'-RACE incorporating molecular barcodes. TCRdb re-called the 5' RACE reads with MiXCR, one entry per CDR3 protein. The sample lists roughly 700,000 distinct CDR3 sequences, over 15% occurring once. This clonotype was found a few times. As yet, its antigen is unknown. Germline CDR1 is MNHEY and CDR2 is SVGEGT. CDR3 length: 12 residues. Trimming left V 5 bases short and J 5 bases short, with 10 bases between. Study-level points and caveats: The authors found the disease-linked clones to be CD8+ and relatively rare in peripheral blood. Characteristic of ankylosing spondylitis blood, it appeared, was a TCR beta motif comprising several highly homologous variants. Significant enrichment of disease-linked clones was reported in matched ankylosing spondylitis synovial fluid.

This receptor was obtained from a male donor with ankylosing spondylitis. The rearrangement joins TRBV6-2 or TRBV6-3 to TRBJ2-7, with no clear D. Sequencing used blood, either unsorted or a sorted T cell fraction (not recorded which). CDR3 amino acids: CASSPRANEQYF. In DNA, the CDR3 is TGTGCCAGCAGTCCCCGGGCGAACGAGCAGTACTTC.